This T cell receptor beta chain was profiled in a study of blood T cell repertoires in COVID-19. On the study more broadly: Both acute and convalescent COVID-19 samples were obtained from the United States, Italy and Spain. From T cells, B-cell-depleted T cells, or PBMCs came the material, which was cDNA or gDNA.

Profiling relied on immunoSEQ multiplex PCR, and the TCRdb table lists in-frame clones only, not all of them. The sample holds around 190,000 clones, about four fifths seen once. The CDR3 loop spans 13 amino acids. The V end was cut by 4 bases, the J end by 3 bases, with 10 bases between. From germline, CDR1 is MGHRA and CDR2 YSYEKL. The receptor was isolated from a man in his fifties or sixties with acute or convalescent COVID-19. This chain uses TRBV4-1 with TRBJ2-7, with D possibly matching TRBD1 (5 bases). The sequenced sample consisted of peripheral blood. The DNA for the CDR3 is TGCGCCAGCAGCCTTACCGACAGCTACGAGCAGTACTTC. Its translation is CASSLTDSYEQYF.